The next 10 T cell receptor beta chains were all read from a single sample in a study of shared clonotypes between healthy human individuals. Clones were sequenced by immunoSEQ multiplex PCR, and TCRdb holds only the in-frame ones, with some missing. The sample comprises some 690,000 clones, about 90% of which are singletons, and 34% rests with the top ten. Sequencing input: memory CD8+ T cells from PBMCs. Subset specified: CD45RO+ cells pooled with CCR7-negative TemRA cells. These receptors were taken from a man aged 18 to 30 in good health. Some clones in this sample may be carry-over from other donors' samples.

The V and J genes are TRBV28 and TRBJ1-2; D gene ambiguous. V was trimmed by 2 bases and J by 2 bases, leaving 12 bases between them. Germline V gives CDR1 MDHEN, CDR2 SYDVKM. This CDR3 has 15 residues. The DNA of the CDR3 is TGTGCCAGCAGTTTACTGGACCAGGTGAACTATGGCTACACCTTC. Its protein is CASSLLDQVNYGYTF.

The chain recombines TRBV20-1 with TRBJ2-3; D is unclear. Germline CDR1 reads DFQATT; CDR2 reads SNEGSKA (reference sequence). V was pared by 0 bases and J by 5 bases, with 3 bases between. CDR3 length equals 11 residues. CDR3 amino acids: CSARDLDTQYF. CDR3 DNA sequence: TGCAGTGCTAGAGATCTAGATACGCAGTATTTT.

In the case of this clone: The limits of the CDR3 on the DNA are not certain, so only TCRdb's listed CDR3 is given. The J gene is TRBJ1-1, the V gene TRBV19. The germline gives CDR1 LNHDA, CDR2 SQIVND (reference sequence). Ends included, the CDR3 has 18 residues. CDR3 region: CASSIDLESSSSNTEAFF.

The chain recombines TRBV28 with TRBJ1-2; D unclear. V was shortened by 6 bases and J by 8 bases, with 22 bases between the two germline ends. The CDR3 covers 15 residues. Germline values: CDR1 MDHEN, CDR2 SYDVKM. The DNA of the CDR3 is TGTGCCAGCAGGGAATATTTAGGAAAGACGGAGGGCTACACCTTC. It encodes CASREYLGKTEGYTF.

The V gene is TRBV4-2, the J gene TRBJ2-7, with D maybe TRBD2 (7 bases). CDR1 and CDR2 from the germline V gene are LGHNA and YNFKEQ. CDR3 size: 14 residues. V was pared by 3 bases and J by 2 bases, with 11 bases between. This CDR3 is CASSHAGAAYEQYF. CDR3 nucleotides: TGTGCCAGCAGCCATGCGGGGGCTGCCTACGAGCAGTACTTC.

The chain has TRBV25-1 and TRBJ2-1, with D perhaps TRBD1 or TRBD2 (5 bases each). CDR3 length equals 13 residues. The germline CDR1 and CDR2 sequences are MGHDK and SYGVNS. DNA of the CDR3: TGTTCTACCGGGACGCGTGAACCCAATGAGCAGTTCTTC. Its translation: CSTGTREPNEQFF.

This chain joins TRBV30 and TRBJ2-7; TRBD1 matches at 11 bases. This CDR3 contains 16 residues. The V gene's germline CDR1 is GTSNPN and CDR2 SVGIG (reference sequence). The V segment lost 5 bases and the J segment 6 bases; nucleotides outside the gene matches: 15. The CDR3 DNA follows: TGTGCCTGGGGGGACCCACCCGGACAGGGGGCAAGCGAGCAGTACTTC. Encoded protein: CAWGDPPGQGASEQYF.

This clone was counted once. The chain joins TRBV2 to TRBJ1-5; tentative D call: TRBD1 (5 bases). The CDR3 contains 15 residues. V was pared by 1 base and J by 2 bases, with 9 bases between. The V gene's germline CDR1 is SNHLY and CDR2 FYNNEI. CDR3 sequence (DNA): TGTGCCAGCAGTGAAGGGTGGGGGGGCAATCAGCCCCAGCATTTT. Translated, it gives CASSEGWGGNQPQHF.

The chain combines TRBV7-3 with TRBJ2-2, with TRBD1 identical over 9 bases. V lost 2 bases, J lost 5 bases, and 12 bases stayed unmatched. The CDR3 runs to 18 residues. From germline, CDR1 is SGHTA and CDR2 FQGTGA. Here the CDR3 reads CASSLFPLDRGGTGELFF. The CDR3 DNA sequence: TGTGCCAGCAGCTTATTTCCTTTGGACAGGGGAGGAACCGGGGAGCTGTTTTTT.

The chain carries TRBV2 and TRBJ2-2, with 10 bases fitting TRBD1. Germline assignment: CDR1 SNHLY and CDR2 FYNNEI. The CDR3 contains 17 residues. The junction had 7 bases not matched to a gene; V was cut back by 2 bases and J by 4 bases. The DNA for the CDR3 is TGTGCCAGCAGTGAAAGGGTCGGGACAGGGGTCACCGGGGAGCTGTTTTTT. Its protein is CASSERVGTGVTGELFF.